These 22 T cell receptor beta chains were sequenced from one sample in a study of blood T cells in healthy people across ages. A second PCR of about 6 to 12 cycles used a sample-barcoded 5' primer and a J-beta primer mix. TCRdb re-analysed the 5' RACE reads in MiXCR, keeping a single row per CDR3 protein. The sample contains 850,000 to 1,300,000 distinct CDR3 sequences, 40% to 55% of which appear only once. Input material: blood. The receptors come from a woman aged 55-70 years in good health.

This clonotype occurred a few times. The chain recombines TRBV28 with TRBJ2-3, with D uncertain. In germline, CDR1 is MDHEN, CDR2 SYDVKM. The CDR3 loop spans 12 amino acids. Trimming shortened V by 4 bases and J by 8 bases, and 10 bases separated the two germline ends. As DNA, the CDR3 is TGTGCCAGCAGTTCAGAGTTGGGTACGCAGTATTTT. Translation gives CASSSELGTQYF.

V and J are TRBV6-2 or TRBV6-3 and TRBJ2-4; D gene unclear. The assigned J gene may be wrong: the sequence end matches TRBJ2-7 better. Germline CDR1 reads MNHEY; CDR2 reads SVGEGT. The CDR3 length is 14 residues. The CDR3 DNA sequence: TGTGCCAGCAGTTTGAGGCTGAGGCCCTACGAGCAGTACTTC. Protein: CASSLRLRPYEQYF.

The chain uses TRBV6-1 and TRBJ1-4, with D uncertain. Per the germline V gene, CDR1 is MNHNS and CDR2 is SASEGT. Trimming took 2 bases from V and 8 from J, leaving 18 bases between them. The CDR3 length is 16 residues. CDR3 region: CASSERGRTSAEKLFF. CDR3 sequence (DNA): TGTGCCAGCAGTGAACGAGGACGTACGAGTGCCGAAAAACTGTTTTTT.

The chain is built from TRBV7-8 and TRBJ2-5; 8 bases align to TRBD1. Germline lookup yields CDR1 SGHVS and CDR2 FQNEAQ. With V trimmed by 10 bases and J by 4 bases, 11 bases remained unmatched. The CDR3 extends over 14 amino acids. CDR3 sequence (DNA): TGTGCCACCATTCAGGGGGCCGGGGTAGAGACCCAGTACTTC. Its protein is CATIQGAGVETQYF.

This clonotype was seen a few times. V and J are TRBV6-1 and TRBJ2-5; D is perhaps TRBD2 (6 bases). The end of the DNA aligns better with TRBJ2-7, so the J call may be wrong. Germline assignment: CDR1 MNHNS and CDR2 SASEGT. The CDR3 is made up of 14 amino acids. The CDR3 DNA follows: TGTGCCAGCAGTGAATCGCGGGACCTCTACGAGCAGTACTTC. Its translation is CASSESRDLYEQYF.

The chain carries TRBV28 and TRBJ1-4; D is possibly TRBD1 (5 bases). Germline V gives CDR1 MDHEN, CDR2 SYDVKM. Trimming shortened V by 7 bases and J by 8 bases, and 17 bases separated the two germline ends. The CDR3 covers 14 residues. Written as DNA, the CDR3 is TGTGCCAGCATGGAAACAGGTTACCGGGAAAAACTGTTTTTT. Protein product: CASMETGYREKLFF.

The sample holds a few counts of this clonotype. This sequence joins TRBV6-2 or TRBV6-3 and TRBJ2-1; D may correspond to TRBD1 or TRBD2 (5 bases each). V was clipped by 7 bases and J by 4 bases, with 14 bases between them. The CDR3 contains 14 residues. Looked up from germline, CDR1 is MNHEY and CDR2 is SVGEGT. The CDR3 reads CASIRDPGYNEQFF. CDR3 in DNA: TGTGCCAGCATTAGGGACCCCGGGTACAATGAGCAGTTCTTC.

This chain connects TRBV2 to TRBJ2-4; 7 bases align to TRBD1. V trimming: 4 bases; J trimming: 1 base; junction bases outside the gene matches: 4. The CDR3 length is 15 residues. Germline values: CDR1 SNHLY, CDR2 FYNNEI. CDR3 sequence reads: CASSGQGVAKNIQYF. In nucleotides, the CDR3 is TGTGCCAGCAGTGGCCAGGGGGTGGCCAAAAACATTCAGTACTTC.

The chain's CDR3 is CASSQGPGGGSPLHF. The CDR3 DNA reads TGTGCCAGCAGCCAAGGGCCGGGAGGGGGTTCACCCCTCCACTTT. V is TRBV3-1 and J is TRBJ1-6; TRBD1 is a possible D gene (6 bases). Trimming took 1 base from V and 9 from J, leaving 13 bases between them. Germline CDR1 LGHDT, CDR2 YNNKEL (reference sequence). The CDR3 length is 15 residues.

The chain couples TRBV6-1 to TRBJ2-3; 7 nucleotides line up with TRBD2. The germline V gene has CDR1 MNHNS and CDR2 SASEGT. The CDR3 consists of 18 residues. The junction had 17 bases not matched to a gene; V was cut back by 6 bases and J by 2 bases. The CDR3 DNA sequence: TGTGCCAGCAGGCCAAGAGGAGTGGGAGGGCCCTCCACAGATACGCAGTATTTT. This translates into CASRPRGVGGPSTDTQYF.

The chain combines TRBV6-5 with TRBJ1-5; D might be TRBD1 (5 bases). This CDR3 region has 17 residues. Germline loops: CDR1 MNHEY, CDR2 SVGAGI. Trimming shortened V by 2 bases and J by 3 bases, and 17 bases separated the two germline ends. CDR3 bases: TGTGCCAGCAGTTACCCGACTGGGGGGGAAGACAATCAGCCCCAGCATTTT. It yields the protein CASSYPTGGEDNQPQHF.

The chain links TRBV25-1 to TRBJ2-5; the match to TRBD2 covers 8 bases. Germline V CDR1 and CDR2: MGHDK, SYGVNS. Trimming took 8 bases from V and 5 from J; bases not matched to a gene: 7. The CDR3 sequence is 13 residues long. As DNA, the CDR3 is TGTGCCAGCCGCGGGAGGTGGGAGGAGACCCAGTACTTC. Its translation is CASRGRWEETQYF.

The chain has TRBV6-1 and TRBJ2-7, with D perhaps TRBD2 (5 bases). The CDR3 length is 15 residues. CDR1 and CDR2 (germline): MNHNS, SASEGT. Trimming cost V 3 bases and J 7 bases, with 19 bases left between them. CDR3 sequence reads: CASSERGSSYNEQYF. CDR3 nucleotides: TGTGCCAGCAGTGAGCGAGGGTCCTCCTACAATGAGCAGTACTTC.

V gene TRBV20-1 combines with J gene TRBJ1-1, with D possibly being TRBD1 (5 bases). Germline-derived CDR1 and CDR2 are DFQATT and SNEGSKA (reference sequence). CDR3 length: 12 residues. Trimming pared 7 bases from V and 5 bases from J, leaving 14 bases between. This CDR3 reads CSVTPGGTEAFF. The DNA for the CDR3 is TGCAGTGTTACCCCTGGGGGAACTGAAGCTTTCTTT.

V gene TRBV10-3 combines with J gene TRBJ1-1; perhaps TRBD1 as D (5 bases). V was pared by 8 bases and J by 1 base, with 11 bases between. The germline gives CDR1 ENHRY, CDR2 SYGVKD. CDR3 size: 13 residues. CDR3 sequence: CAIGPGGNTEAFF. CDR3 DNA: TGTGCCATCGGTCCGGGGGGGAACACTGAAGCTTTCTTT.

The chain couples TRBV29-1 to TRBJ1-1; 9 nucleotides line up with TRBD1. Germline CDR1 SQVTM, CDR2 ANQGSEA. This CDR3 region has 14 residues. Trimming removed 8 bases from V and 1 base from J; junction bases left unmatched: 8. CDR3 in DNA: TGCAGCATACAGGGGGCGGGGGGGAACACTGAAGCTTTCTTT. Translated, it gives CSIQGAGGNTEAFF.

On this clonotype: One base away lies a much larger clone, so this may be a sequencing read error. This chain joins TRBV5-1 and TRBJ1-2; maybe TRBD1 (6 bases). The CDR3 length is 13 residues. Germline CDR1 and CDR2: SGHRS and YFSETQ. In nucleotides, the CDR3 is TGCGCCGGCAGACAGGACGGACAATATGGCTACACCTTC. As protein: CAGRQDGQYGYTF.

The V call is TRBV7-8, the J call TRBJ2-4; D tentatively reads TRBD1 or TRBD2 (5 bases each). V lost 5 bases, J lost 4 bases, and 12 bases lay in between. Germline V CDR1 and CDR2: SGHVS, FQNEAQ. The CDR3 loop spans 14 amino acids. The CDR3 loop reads CASSDRDGKNIQYF. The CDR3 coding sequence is TGTGCCAGCAGCGACCGGGACGGTAAAAACATTCAGTACTTC.

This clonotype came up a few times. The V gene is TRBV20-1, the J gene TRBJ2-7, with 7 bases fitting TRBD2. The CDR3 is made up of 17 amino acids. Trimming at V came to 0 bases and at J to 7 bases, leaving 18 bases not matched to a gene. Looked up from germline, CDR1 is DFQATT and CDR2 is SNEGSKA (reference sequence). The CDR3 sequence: CSAREYGSGLPSGEQYF. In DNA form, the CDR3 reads TGCAGTGCTAGAGAATATGGTAGCGGGCTCCCCTCGGGAGAGCAGTACTTC.

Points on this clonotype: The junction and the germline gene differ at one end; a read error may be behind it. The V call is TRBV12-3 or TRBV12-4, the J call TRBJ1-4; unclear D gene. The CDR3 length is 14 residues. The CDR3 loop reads CASSVVGSNGKLFF. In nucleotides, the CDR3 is TGTGCCAGCAGTGTAGTCGGATCTAATGGAAAACTGTTTTTT.

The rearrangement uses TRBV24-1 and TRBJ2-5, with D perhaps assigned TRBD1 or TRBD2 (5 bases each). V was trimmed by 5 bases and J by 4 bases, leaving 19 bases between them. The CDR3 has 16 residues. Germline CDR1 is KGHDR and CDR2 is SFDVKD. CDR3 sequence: CATSAGSGTDPETQYF. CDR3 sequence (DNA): TGTGCCACCAGTGCAGGGTCCGGGACGGACCCAGAGACCCAGTACTTC.

The CDR3 bases are TGCGCCAGCAGCCAGACAGGAAACTATGGCTACACCTTC. It codes for CASSQTGNYGYTF. The rearrangement joins TRBV5-1 to TRBJ1-2; possible D gene TRBD1, 6 bases. V lost 4 bases and J 2 bases, leaving 9 bases between the germline ends. Germline CDR1 is SGHRS and CDR2 is YFSETQ. The CDR3 totals 13 residues. Filled out from reference TRBV5-1 and TRBJ1-2, the complete variable domain reads KAGVTQTPRYLIKTRGQQVTLSCSPISGHRSVSWYQQTPGQGLQFLFEYFSETQRNKGNFPGRFSGRQFSNSRSEMNVSTLELGDSALYLCASSQTGNYGYTFGSGTRLTVV.